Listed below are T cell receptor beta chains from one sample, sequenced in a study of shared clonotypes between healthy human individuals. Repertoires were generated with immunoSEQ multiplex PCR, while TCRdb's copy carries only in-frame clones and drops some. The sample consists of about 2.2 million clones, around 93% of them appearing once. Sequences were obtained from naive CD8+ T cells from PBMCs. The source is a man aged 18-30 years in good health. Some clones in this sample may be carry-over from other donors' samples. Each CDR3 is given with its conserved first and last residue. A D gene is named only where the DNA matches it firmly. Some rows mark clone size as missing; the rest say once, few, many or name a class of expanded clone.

DNA: TGTGCCAGCAGCTCCCGGGACAAGACCACAGATACGCAGTATTTT; CDR3: CASSSRDKTTDTQYF; J: TRBJ2-3; V: TRBV7-8; D: -; size: -
DNA: TGTGCCAGAAGCTTAGCGGCTAGCGGAACGAGGGACGAGCAGTACTTC; CDR3: CARSLAASGTRDEQYF; J: TRBJ2-7; V: TRBV7-5; D: -; size: -
DNA: TGTGCCAGCAGCTTAGCGGTGGCTCCGGGGGGCAATGAAAAACTGTTTTTT; CDR3: CASSLAVAPGGNEKLFF; J: TRBJ1-4; V: TRBV7-9; D: -; size: -
DNA: TGCGCCAGCAGCTTGAAAACAGGGGTGGCCCCGAACACTGAAGCTTTCTTT; CDR3: CASSLKTGVAPNTEAFF; J: TRBJ1-1; V: TRBV5-1; D: TRBD1; size: -
DNA: TGTGCCAGCAGCCACAACAGGGATAACACCGGGGAGCTGTTTTTT; CDR3: CASSHNRDNTGELFF; J: TRBJ2-2; V: TRBV5-4; D: -; size: -
DNA: TGTGCCAGCAGCTCGCGGGGACTAGCTTTATCCTCCTACGAGCAGTACTTC; CDR3: CASSSRGLALSSYEQYF; J: TRBJ2-7; V: TRBV13; D: TRBD2; size: -
DNA: TGTGCCAGCGGGGTTAGCGGTGCCTACGAGCAGTACTTC; CDR3: CASGVSGAYEQYF; J: TRBJ2-7; V: TRBV6-1; D: -; size: -
DNA: TGTGCCAGCAGCTCCGGGACTAGCGGGAGAATATTCAATGAGCAGTTCTTC; CDR3: CASSSGTSGRIFNEQFF; J: TRBJ2-1; V: TRBV6-4; D: TRBD2; size: -
DNA: TGTGCCAGCAGTGACGCAGGGTTCTCTGAAGCTTTCTTT; CDR3: CASSDAGFSEAFF; J: TRBJ1-1; V: TRBV6-5; D: -; size: -
DNA: TGTGCCAGCAGCTTTGACAGGGCCACTGAAGCTTTCTTT; CDR3: CASSFDRATEAFF; J: TRBJ1-1; V: TRBV11-2; D: TRBD1; size: -
DNA: TGTGCCAGCAGTTTATCGGGAACAGCCCATCAGCCCCAGCATTTT; CDR3: CASSLSGTAHQPQHF; J: TRBJ1-5; V: TRBV27; D: -; size: -
DNA: TGTGCCAGCAGCCGGGACGGGGATAATGAAAAACTGTTTTTT; CDR3: CASSRDGDNEKLFF; J: TRBJ1-4; V: TRBV5-4; D: -; size: -
DNA: TGTGCCTGGAATGTACGGGGGACAGTGCAAGAGACCCAGTACTTC; CDR3: CAWNVRGTVQETQYF; J: TRBJ2-5; V: TRBV30; D: -; size: -
DNA: TGTGCCAGCAGTGTTACGACCACGGGGCAGCCCCAGCATTTT; CDR3: CASSVTTTGQPQHF; J: TRBJ1-5; V: TRBV28; D: -; size: -
DNA: TGTGCCAGCAGTTTTGCGGGACCGGGACTGCTAGCGGGAGTAGGGGCCTACGAGCAGTACTTC; CDR3: CASSFAGPGLLAGVGAYEQYF; J: TRBJ2-7; V: TRBV28; D: TRBD2; size: -
DNA: TGTGCCAGCAGCCCCCGGACAGGGATAAATGAGCAGTTCTTC; CDR3: CASSPRTGINEQFF; J: TRBJ2-1; V: TRBV9; D: TRBD1; size: -
DNA: TGTGCCAGCAGCCATCAGGGGAGCGAAGCTTTCTTT; CDR3: CASSHQGSEAFF; J: TRBJ1-1; V: TRBV7-9; D: -; size: -
DNA: TGCGCCAGCAGCAGAGGACTAGCGGGCACCTACGAGCAGTACTTC; CDR3: CASSRGLAGTYEQYF; J: TRBJ2-7; V: TRBV5-1; D: TRBD2; size: -
DNA: TGTGCCAGCAGCTTACTCAGCACCTACGAGCAGTACTTC; CDR3: CASSLLSTYEQYF; J: TRBJ2-7; V: TRBV7-8; D: -; size: -
DNA: TGTGCCAGCAGCCCCCGTGGTTACGAGCAGTACTTC; CDR3: CASSPRGYEQYF; J: TRBJ2-7; V: TRBV28; D: -; size: -
DNA: TGTGCCACACGTGTTAGCTCATACAATGAGCAGTTCTTC; CDR3: CATRVSSYNEQFF; J: TRBJ2-1; V: TRBV27; D: -; size: -
DNA: TGTGCCAGCAGTTTAGCCTTCCGTGAGACTAGTGATTCCGATGAGCAGTTCTTC; CDR3: CASSLAFRETSDSDEQFF; J: TRBJ2-1; V: TRBV28; D: -; size: -
DNA: TGTGCCAGCAGAACACTAGTAACCGGGGAGCTGTTTTTT; CDR3: CASRTLVTGELFF; J: TRBJ2-2; V: TRBV25-1; D: -; size: -
DNA: TGTGCCAGCAGTTTACGGGGAAACGAGCAGTACTTC; CDR3: CASSLRGNEQYF; J: TRBJ2-7; V: TRBV28; D: -; size: -
DNA: TGTGCCTCTAGACTAGCGGGAGTCTACGAGCAGTACTTC; CDR3: CASRLAGVYEQYF; J: TRBJ2-7; V: TRBV15; D: TRBD2; size: -
DNA: TGCGCCAGCAGCCCCGGGAGAGGGGTAGAGCAGTACTTC; CDR3: CASSPGRGVEQYF; J: TRBJ2-7; V: TRBV5-1; D: -; size: once
DNA: TGTGCCAGCAGCTGGGGAGGGGACACTGAAGCTTTCTTT; CDR3: CASSWGGDTEAFF; J: TRBJ1-1; V: TRBV11-3; D: -; size: -
DNA: TGCGCCAGCAGCCGGACACTCTCCTACGAGCAGTACTTC; CDR3: CASSRTLSYEQYF; J: TRBJ2-7; V: TRBV4-1; D: -; size: once
DNA: TGTGCCAGCAGCTTAGTCGGGACTCGAACCACAGATACGCAGTATTTT; CDR3: CASSLVGTRTTDTQYF; J: TRBJ2-3; V: TRBV11-2; D: -; size: -
DNA: TGCGCCAGCAGCCAAGAAGGGTGGGGGGAGACCCAGTACTTC; CDR3: CASSQEGWGETQYF; J: TRBJ2-5; V: TRBV4-1; D: -; size: -
DNA: TGTGCCAGCAGTTGGGTACAGGGGGCCACTGAAGCTTTCTTT; CDR3: CASSWVQGATEAFF; J: TRBJ1-1; V: TRBV6-5; D: TRBD1; size: -
DNA: TGTGCCTGGCGGACGGACACCTACGAGCAGTACTTC; CDR3: CAWRTDTYEQYF; J: TRBJ2-7; V: TRBV30; D: -; size: -
DNA: TGCAGCGGGAGGACAGGACTGAACACTGAAGCTTTCTTT; CDR3: CSGRTGLNTEAFF; J: TRBJ1-1; V: TRBV29-1; D: TRBD1; size: few
DNA: TGTGCCAGCAGCTTTAGGGATACGCAGTATTTT; CDR3: CASSFRDTQYF; J: TRBJ2-3; V: TRBV11-2; D: -; size: -
DNA: TGTGCCAGCAGCTTAGCATCGAGGAGCTCCTACAATGAGCAGTTCTTC; CDR3: CASSLASRSSYNEQFF; J: TRBJ2-1; V: TRBV11-3; D: -; size: -
DNA: TGTGCCAGCAGTTACGGAGCCGGGGAGCTGTTTTTT; CDR3: CASSYGAGELFF; J: TRBJ2-2; V: TRBV6-6; D: -; size: few
DNA: TGTGCCAGCAGTTTGGGCCTGAGCCGAGAGACCCAGTACTTC; CDR3: CASSLGLSRETQYF; J: TRBJ2-5; V: TRBV7-9; D: -; size: -
DNA: TGTGCCAGTAGTCCCTCGGCGGGAGTGCACACCGGGGAGCTGTTTTTT; CDR3: CASSPSAGVHTGELFF; J: TRBJ2-2; V: TRBV19; D: TRBD2; size: -
DNA: TGTGCCACCAGCAGTAGGGGGTCCCTAGCGGAAAGCACAGATACGCAGTATTTT; CDR3: CATSSRGSLAESTDTQYF; J: TRBJ2-3; V: TRBV15; D: -; size: -
DNA: TGCAGCGTTCTCTCAGGGGCTGGCTATGGCTACACCTTC; CDR3: CSVLSGAGYGYTF; J: TRBJ1-2; V: TRBV29-1; D: -; size: -
DNA: TGTGCCAGCAGCCGCGGACAGGGGGCGCGTTACGAGCAGTACTTC; CDR3: CASSRGQGARYEQYF; J: TRBJ2-7; V: TRBV14; D: TRBD1; size: -
DNA: TGCGCCAGCAGCCAAGATTCTGCTGGGGGATATGGCTACACCTTC; CDR3: CASSQDSAGGYGYTF; J: TRBJ1-2; V: TRBV4-3; D: -; size: -
DNA: TGTGCCAGCAGCTTCAAACTAGATTACAATGAGCAGTTCTTC; CDR3: CASSFKLDYNEQFF; J: TRBJ2-1; V: TRBV7-9; D: -; size: -
DNA: TGTGCCAGCAGTGTTATGGGCGGGAGCTCCTACGAGCAGTACTTC; CDR3: CASSVMGGSSYEQYF; J: TRBJ2-7; V: TRBV2; D: TRBD2; size: -
DNA: TGTGCCAGTAGTATTTCGGCTAGCGGAACCTACGAGCAGTACTTC; CDR3: CASSISASGTYEQYF; J: TRBJ2-7; V: TRBV19; D: TRBD2; size: -
DNA: TGTGCCAGCAGACGGGATTCACCCCTCCACTTT; CDR3: CASRRDSPLHF; J: TRBJ1-6; V: TRBV5-6; D: -; size: -